Listed below are T cell receptor beta chains from one sample, sequenced in a study of blood T cell repertoires in COVID-19. The data were produced by immunoSEQ multiplex PCR, yet TCRdb's version contains in-frame clones alone and is incomplete. The sample shows about 390,000 clones, approximately 89% of them seen only once. The material sequenced was peripheral blood. The receptors here all came from a woman aged 55 to 70 with COVID-19, enrolled during active disease. The CDR3 runs from the conserved cysteine through the conserved F or W. D genes are given only for firm matches. Clone size is given for some rows only: seen once, a few or many times, or a class if the clone is expanded.

-,TRBJ1-3,-,TRBV5-1,TGCGCCAGCAGCTCGGGGGGTGTTGGAAACACCATATATTTT,CASSSGGVGNTIYF
-,TRBJ2-7,TRBD2,TRBV11-2,TGTGCCAGCAGTTTCGCGGGGGGAAACGAGCAGTACTTC,CASSFAGGNEQYF
-,TRBJ1-6,-,TRBV19,TGTGCCAGTAGTATGCAAGGGGCTAATAATTCACCCCTCCACTTT,CASSMQGANNSPLHF
-,TRBJ1-5,-,TRBV12-3/TRBV12-4,TGTGCCAGCAGTCCTAGCGCAAGGTGGTCCCAGCATTTT,CASSPSARWSQHF
-,TRBJ2-3,-,TRBV9,TGTGCCAGCAGCCAATTAGATGCCCTAAGCACAGATACGCAGTATTTT,CASSQLDALSTDTQYF
-,TRBJ1-2,TRBD1,TRBV28,TGTGCCAGCAGCGCGGGCGGGACAGGAGCTAACTATGGCTACACCTTC,CASSAGGTGANYGYTF
-,TRBJ2-2,TRBD1,TRBV7-3,TGTGCCAGCAGCCCGACAGGGTCCGCCGGGGAGCTGTTTTTT,CASSPTGSAGELFF
once,TRBJ2-7,TRBD1,TRBV12-3/TRBV12-4,TGTGCCAGCAGCCGAAGACAGGGGGGCGAGCAGTACTTC,CASSRRQGGEQYF
-,TRBJ1-6,-,TRBV14,TGTGCCAGCAGCCATTATGGGAGCTATAATTCACCCCTCCACTTT,CASSHYGSYNSPLHF
-,TRBJ1-1,-,TRBV7-9,TGTGCCAGCAGCCGCAACTCGGGGTCTGAAGCTTTCTTT,CASSRNSGSEAFF
-,TRBJ1-2,TRBD1,TRBV7-9,TGTGCCAGCAGCTCCCCCGGACAGGGGGCAGGTGGCTACACCTTC,CASSSPGQGAGGYTF
-,TRBJ1-5,TRBD1,TRBV6-1,TGTGCCAGCAGTGAATCTTGGGACAGGGTGCAGCCCCAGCATTTT,CASSESWDRVQPQHF
once,TRBJ1-5,-,TRBV28,TGTGCCAGCAGTCTGTTACAGTCTAGCAATCAGCCCCAGCATTTT,CASSLLQSSNQPQHF
once,TRBJ1-5,-,TRBV7-2,TGTGCCAGCAGCTCCCGCGAGCATAGCAATCAGCCCCAGCATTTT,CASSSREHSNQPQHF
-,TRBJ2-5,TRBD2,TRBV2,TGTGCCAGCACCCGGGGCCCGGGAGGGGAAGAGACCCAGTACTTC,CASTRGPGGEETQYF
-,TRBJ1-5,-,TRBV7-2,TGTGCCAGCAGCTTACTTTTAGGGGCCCGCAATCAGCCCCAGCATTTT,CASSLLLGARNQPQHF
-,TRBJ2-6,TRBD1,TRBV3-1/TRBV3-2,TGTGCCAGCAGCCCCCGGGACAGGGGATACTCTGGGGCCAACGTCCTGACTTTC,CASSPRDRGYSGANVLTF
-,TRBJ2-3,TRBD1,TRBV24-1,TGTGCCACCAGTGATTCCTACAGGGGGGGCACAGATACGCAGTATTTT,CATSDSYRGGTDTQYF
-,TRBJ1-2,-,TRBV6-5,TGTGCCAGCAGTCTGACAACTAACTATGGCTACACCTTC,CASSLTTNYGYTF
-,TRBJ1-4,-,TRBV21-1,TGTGCCAGCAGCAATACCAAGGGGGCGGGTAATCGGGAAAAACTGTTTTTT,CASSNTKGAGNREKLFF
few,TRBJ2-2,-,TRBV7-6,TGTGCCAGCAGCTTAGACATTACCGGGGAGCTGTTTTTT,CASSLDITGELFF
-,TRBJ2-7,TRBD2,TRBV11-2,TGTGCCAGCAGCTTAATGAGCGGGGGTTCTTACGAGCAGTACTTC,CASSLMSGGSYEQYF
-,TRBJ1-5,-,TRBV10-3,TGTGCCATCAGTGAATCAAGCAATCAGCCCCAGCATTTT,CAISESSNQPQHF
-,TRBJ2-3,TRBD2,TRBV2,TGTGCCAGCAGTGCGGGGGGGGTCACAGATACGCAGTATTTT,CASSAGGVTDTQYF
-,TRBJ1-3,-,TRBV3-1/TRBV3-2,TGTGCCAGCAGTTACACCGGGTTTAAAGCACGGGACACCATATATTTT,CASSYTGFKARDTIYF
-,TRBJ1-1,-,TRBV19,TGTGCCAGTAGTACCTGGGGGCAGATAGGGGCTGAAGCTTTCTTT,CASSTWGQIGAEAFF
-,TRBJ2-1,TRBD1,TRBV24-1,TGTGCCACCAGTGAAACCGGGACAGGACAAAATGAGCAGTTCTTC,CATSETGTGQNEQFF
-,TRBJ2-2,TRBD1,TRBV19,TGTGCCAGTAGTAACCGGGACAGATCAACCGGGGAGCTGTTTTTT,CASSNRDRSTGELFF
-,TRBJ1-2,TRBD1,TRBV19,TGTGCCAGTAGGCCTGGGGACAGGCGTTATGGCTACACCTTC,CASRPGDRRYGYTF
-,TRBJ1-3,-,TRBV10-3,TGTGCCATCAGTGAGTCGACATCCGGAAACACCATATATTTT,CAISESTSGNTIYF
-,TRBJ1-1,-,TRBV29-1,TGCAGCGTTGAGGCCATCATGAACACTGAAGCTTTCTTT,CSVEAIMNTEAFF
-,TRBJ2-7,TRBD2,TRBV10-3,TGTGCCATCGGAGCGGGGGGGCCTGTAGGCGAGCAGTACTTC,CAIGAGGPVGEQYF
few,TRBJ1-5,-,TRBV2,TGTGCCAGCAGAGGAGAATTCCCGGGTCAGCCCCAGCATTTT,CASRGEFPGQPQHF
-,TRBJ2-3,-,TRBV19,TGTGCCAGTAGCGAGGATCGAAGCACAGATACGCAGTATTTT,CASSEDRSTDTQYF
-,TRBJ2-7,-,TRBV30,TGTGCCTGGAGGGATAACAGGGCGCGATGGCTCGAGCAGTACTTC,CAWRDNRARWLEQYF
-,TRBJ2-2,TRBD2,TRBV19,TGTGCCAGTAGTTCCCGTAGCGGGGGAGGATCCGGGGAGCTGTTTTTT,CASSSRSGGGSGELFF
-,TRBJ1-2,-,TRBV29-1,TGCAGCGTTGAAGATAGGGACACGTACTATGGCTACACCTTC,CSVEDRDTYYGYTF
-,TRBJ2-5,-,TRBV18,TGTGCCAGCTCACCACTGCATAGTGAGACCCAGTACTTC,CASSPLHSETQYF
once,TRBJ2-2,-,TRBV6-6,TGTGCCAGCAAACCCCCGGGGGCCGGGGAGCTGTTTTTT,CASKPPGAGELFF
-,TRBJ1-4,TRBD1,TRBV3-1/TRBV3-2,TGTGCCAGCGCCCGGCGGGTGACAGGGATTGAAAAACTGTTTTTT,CASARRVTGIEKLFF
-,TRBJ2-1,TRBD2,TRBV7-2,TGTGCCAGCAGCCGTACCTCCGGGACTAGCGCGAGCTCCTACAATGAGCAGTTCTTC,CASSRTSGTSASSYNEQFF
-,TRBJ2-5,-,TRBV21-1,TGTGCCAGCAGTTACCAATTTTGTTCGTCCCGGGAAGAGACCCAGTACTTC,CASSYQFCSSREETQYF
few,TRBJ1-3,-,TRBV9,TGTGCCAGCAGCGTAGGCGGCACCAGCTCTGGAAACACCATATATTTT,CASSVGGTSSGNTIYF
once,TRBJ1-2,TRBD1,TRBV13,TGTGCCAGCAGCTTCCCTGGACAGGGTTTAGGCTACACCTTC,CASSFPGQGLGYTF
-,TRBJ2-7,-,TRBV28,TGTGCCAGCAGTCTGAAACCGGGACAAAGTTACGAGCAGTACTTC,CASSLKPGQSYEQYF
-,TRBJ2-7,TRBD1,TRBV11-2,TGTGCCAGCAGCTTGGACAGGGTTTACGAGCAGTACTTC,CASSLDRVYEQYF